The clone carrying this T cell receptor beta chain was counted at least ten times. The antigen is undetermined. The entry originates in a study of CD8 T cells in ankylosing spondylitis. Study-wide results and limits: The clones that were linked to disease were reported to be significantly enriched in matched synovial fluid samples from ankylosing spondylitis patients. It appeared that ankylosing spondylitis blood was characterized by a TCR beta motif of several highly homologous variants. As for the disease-linked clones, they showed a CD8+ phenotype and occurred at relatively low frequencies in peripheral blood.

Library preparation for TCR beta used quantitative 5'-RACE with molecular barcodes. TCRdb re-analysed the 5' RACE reads in MiXCR, keeping a single row per CDR3 protein. This sample has about 240,000 distinct CDR3 sequences, with about 10% found just once. V gave up 0 bases and J gave up 9 bases, with 15 bases separating them. The germline V gene has CDR1 DFQATT and CDR2 SNEGSKA (reference sequence). The CDR3 length is 14 residues. The source material was blood, either unsorted or a sorted T cell fraction (not recorded which). V usage is TRBV20-1 and J usage is TRBJ2-1; the D gene is possibly TRBD2 (5 bases). The origin of this receptor is a male donor with ankylosing spondylitis or in good health (not recorded which). Written as DNA, the CDR3 is TGCAGTGCTAGAGATCAGATTCGGGAAATTGAGCAGTTCTTC. Protein: CSARDQIREIEQFF.